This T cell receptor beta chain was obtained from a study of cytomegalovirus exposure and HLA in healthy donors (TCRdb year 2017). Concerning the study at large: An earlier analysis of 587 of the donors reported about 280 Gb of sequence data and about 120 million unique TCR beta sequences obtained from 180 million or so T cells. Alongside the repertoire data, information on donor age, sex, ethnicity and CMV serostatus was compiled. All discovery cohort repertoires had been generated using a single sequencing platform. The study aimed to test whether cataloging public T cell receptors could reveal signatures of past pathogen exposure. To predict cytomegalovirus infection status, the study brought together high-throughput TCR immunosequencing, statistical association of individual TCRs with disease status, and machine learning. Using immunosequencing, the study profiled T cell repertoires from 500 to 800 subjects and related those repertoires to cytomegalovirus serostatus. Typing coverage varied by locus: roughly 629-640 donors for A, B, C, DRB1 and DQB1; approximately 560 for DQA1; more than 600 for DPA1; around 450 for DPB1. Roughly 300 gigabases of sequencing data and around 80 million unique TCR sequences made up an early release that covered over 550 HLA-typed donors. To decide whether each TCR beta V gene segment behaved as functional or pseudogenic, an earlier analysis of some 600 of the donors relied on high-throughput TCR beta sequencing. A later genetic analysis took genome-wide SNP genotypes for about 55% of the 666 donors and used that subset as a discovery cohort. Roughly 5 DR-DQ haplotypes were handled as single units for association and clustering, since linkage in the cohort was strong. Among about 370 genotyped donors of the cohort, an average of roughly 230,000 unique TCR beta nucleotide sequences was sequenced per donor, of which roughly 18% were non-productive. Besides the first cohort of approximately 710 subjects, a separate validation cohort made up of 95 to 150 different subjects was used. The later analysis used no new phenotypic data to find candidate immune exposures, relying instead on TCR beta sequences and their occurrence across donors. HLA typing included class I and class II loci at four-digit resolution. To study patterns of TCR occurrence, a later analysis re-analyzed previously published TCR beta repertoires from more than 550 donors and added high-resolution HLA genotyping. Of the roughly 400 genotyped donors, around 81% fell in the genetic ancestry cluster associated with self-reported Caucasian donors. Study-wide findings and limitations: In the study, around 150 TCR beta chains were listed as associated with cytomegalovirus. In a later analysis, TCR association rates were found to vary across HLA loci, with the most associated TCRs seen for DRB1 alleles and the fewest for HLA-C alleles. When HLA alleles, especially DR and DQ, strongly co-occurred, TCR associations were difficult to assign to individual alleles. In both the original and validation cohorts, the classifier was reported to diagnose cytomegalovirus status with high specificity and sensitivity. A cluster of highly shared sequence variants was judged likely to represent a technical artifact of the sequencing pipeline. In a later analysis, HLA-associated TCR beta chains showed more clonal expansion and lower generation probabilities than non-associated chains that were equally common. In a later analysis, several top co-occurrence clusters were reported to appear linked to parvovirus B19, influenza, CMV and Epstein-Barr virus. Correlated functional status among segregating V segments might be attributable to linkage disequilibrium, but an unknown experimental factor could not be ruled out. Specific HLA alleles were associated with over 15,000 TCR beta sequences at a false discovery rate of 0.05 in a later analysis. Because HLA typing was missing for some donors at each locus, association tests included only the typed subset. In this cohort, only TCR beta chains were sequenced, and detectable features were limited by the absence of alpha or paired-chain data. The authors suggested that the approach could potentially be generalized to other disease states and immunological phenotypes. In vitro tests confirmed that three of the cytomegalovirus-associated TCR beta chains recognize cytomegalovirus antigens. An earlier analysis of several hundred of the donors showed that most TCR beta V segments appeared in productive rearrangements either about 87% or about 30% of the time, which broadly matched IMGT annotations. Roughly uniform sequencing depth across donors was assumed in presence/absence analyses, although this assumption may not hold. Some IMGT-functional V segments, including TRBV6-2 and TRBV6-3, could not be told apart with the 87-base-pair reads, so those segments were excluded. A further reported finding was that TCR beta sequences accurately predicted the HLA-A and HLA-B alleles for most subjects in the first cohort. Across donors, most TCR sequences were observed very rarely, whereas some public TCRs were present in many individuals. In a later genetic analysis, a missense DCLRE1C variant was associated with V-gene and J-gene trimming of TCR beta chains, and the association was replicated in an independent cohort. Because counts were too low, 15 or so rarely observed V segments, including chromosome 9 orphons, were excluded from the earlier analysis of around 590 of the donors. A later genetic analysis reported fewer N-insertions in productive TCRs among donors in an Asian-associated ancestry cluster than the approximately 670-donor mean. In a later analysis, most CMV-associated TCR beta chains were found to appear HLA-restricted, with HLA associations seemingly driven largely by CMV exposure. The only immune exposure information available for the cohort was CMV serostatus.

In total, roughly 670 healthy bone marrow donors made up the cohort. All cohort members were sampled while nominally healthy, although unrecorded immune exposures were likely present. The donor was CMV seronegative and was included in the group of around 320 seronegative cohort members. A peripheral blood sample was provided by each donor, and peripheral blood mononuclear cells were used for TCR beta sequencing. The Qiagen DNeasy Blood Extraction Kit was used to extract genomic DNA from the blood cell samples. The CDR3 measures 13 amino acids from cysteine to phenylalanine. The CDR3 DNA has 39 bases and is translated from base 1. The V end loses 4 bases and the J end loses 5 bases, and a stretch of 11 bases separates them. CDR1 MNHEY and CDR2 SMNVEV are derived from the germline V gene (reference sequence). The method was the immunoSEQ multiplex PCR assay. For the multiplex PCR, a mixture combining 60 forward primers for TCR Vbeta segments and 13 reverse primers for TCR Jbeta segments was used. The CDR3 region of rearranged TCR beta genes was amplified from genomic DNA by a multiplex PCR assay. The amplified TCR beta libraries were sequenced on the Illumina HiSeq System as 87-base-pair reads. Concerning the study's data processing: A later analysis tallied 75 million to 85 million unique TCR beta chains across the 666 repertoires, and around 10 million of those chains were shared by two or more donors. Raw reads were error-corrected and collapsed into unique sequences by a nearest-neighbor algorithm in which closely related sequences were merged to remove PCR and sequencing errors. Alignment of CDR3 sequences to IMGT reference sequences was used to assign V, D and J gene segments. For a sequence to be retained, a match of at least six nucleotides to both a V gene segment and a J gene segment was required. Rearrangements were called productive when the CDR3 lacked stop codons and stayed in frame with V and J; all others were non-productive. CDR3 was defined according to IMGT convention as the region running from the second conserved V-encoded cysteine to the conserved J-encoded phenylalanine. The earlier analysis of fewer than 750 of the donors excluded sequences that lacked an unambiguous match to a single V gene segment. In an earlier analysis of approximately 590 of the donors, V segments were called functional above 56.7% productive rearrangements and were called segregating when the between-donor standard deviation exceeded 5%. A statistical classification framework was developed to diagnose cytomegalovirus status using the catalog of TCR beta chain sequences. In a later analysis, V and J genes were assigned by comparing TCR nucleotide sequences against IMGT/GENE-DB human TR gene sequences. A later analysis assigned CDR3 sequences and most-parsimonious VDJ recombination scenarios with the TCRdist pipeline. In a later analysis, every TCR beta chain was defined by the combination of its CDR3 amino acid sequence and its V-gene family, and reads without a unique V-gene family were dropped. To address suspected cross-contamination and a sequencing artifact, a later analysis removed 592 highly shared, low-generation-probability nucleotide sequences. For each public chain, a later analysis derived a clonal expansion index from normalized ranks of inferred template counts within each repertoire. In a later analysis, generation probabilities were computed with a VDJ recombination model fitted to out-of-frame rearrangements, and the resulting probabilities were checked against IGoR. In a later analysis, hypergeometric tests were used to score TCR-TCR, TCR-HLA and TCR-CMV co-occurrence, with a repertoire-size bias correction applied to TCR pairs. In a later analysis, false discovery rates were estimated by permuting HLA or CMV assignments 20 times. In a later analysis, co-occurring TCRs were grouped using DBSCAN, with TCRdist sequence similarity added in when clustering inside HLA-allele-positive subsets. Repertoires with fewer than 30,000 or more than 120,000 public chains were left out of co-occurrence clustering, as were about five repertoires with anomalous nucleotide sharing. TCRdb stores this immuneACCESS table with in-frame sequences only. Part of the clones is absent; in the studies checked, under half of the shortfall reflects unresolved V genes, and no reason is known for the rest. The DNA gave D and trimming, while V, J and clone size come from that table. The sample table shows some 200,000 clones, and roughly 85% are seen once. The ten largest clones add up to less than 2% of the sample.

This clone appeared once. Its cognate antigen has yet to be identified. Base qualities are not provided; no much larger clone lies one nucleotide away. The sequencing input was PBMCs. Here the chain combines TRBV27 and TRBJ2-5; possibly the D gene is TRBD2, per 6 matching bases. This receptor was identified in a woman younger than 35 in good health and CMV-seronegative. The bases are TGTGCCAGCAGTTGGGGCGGGATGGAGACCCAGTACTTC. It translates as CASSWGGMETQYF.